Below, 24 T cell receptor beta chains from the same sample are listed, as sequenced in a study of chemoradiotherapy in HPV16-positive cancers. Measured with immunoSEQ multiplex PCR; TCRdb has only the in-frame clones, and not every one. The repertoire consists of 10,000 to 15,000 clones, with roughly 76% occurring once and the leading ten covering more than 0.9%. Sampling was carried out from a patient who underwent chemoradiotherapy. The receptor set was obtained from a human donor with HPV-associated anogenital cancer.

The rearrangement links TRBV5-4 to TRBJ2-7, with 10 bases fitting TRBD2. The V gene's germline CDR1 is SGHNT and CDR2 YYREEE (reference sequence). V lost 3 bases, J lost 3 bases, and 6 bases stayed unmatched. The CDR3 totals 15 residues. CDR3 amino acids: CASSSPAGGIYEQYF. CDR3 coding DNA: TGTGCCAGCAGCTCACCAGCGGGGGGGATCTACGAGCAGTACTTC.

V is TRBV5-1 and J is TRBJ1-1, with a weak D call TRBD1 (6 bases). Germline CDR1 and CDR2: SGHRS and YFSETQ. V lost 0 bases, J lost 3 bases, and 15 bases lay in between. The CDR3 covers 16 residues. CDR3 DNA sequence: TGCGCCAGCAGCTTGGGCCCTCGTACAGGGTACACTGAAGCTTTCTTT. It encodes CASSLGPRTGYTEAFF.

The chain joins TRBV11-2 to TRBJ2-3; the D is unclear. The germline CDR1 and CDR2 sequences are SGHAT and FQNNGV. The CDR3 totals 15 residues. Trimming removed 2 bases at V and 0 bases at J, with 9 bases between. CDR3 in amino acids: CASSLLIGSTDTQYF. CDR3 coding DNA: TGTGCCAGCAGCTTATTGATTGGCAGCACAGATACGCAGTATTTT.

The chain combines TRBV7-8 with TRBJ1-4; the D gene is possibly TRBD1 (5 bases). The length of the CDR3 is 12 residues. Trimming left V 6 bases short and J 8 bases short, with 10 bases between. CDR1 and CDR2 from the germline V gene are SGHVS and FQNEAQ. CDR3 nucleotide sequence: TGTGCCAGCAGTCGTAGGGGCGAAAAACTGTTTTTT. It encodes CASSRRGEKLFF.

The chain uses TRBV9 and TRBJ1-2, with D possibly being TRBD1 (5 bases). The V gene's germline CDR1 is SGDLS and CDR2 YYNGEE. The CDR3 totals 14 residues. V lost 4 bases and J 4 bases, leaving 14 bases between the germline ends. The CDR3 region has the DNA TGTGCCAGCAGCCCCGATGGGGCCGGCTATGGCTACACCTTC. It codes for CASSPDGAGYGYTF.

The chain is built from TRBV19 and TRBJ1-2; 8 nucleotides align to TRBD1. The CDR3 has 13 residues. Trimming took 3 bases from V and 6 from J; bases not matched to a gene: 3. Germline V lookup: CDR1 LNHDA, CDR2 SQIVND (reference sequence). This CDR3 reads CASSIKDRDGYTF. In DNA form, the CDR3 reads TGTGCCAGTAGTATTAAGGACAGGGATGGCTACACCTTC.

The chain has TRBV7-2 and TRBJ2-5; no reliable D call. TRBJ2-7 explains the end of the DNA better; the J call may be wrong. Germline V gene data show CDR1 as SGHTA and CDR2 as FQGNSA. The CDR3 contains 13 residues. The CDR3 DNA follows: TGTGCCAGCAGCTCCACACTCGGAAACGAGCAGTACTTC. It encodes CASSSTLGNEQYF.

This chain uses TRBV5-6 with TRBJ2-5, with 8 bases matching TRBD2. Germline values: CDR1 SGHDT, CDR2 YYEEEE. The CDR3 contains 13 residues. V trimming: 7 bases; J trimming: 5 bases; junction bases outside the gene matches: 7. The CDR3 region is CASERSGGETQYF. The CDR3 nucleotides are TGTGCCAGCGAACGGTCGGGGGGGGAGACCCAGTACTTC.

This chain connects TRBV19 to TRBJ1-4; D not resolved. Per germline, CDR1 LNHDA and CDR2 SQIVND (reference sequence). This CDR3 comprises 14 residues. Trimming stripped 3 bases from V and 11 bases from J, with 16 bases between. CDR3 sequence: CASSMAGIMPKLFF. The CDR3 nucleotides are TGTGCCAGTAGTATGGCAGGAATAATGCCTAAACTGTTTTTT.

The CDR3 DNA is TGTGCCAGCAGACCACTAGCGGGAGGGAACCTAAGCGAGCAGTACTTC. It yields the protein CASRPLAGGNLSEQYF. The chain uses TRBV27 and TRBJ2-7; 13 bases map to TRBD2. J lost 6 bases, V lost 6 bases, and 11 bases had no gene match. Germline V gives CDR1 MNHEY, CDR2 SMNVEV (reference sequence). The CDR3 runs 16 residues.

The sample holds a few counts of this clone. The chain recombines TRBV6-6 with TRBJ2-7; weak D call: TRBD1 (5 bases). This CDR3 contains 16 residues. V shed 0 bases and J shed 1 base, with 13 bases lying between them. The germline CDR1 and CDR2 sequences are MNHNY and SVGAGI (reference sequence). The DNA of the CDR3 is TGTGCCAGCAGTTACTCAGGGGCTACCGTTTCCTACGAGCAGTACTTC. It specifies CASSYSGATVSYEQYF.

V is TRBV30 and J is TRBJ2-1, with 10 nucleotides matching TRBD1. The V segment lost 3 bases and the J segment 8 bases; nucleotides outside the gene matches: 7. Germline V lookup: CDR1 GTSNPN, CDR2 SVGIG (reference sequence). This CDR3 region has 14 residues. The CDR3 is CAWSPLGTGDEQFF. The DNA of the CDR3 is TGTGCCTGGAGCCCACTGGGGACAGGGGATGAGCAGTTCTTC.

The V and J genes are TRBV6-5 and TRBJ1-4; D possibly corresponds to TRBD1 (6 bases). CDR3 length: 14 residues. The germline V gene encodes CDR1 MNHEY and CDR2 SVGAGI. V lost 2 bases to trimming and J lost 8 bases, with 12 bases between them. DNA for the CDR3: TGTGCCAGCAGTTACGGTCAGGGGAGCGAAAAACTGTTTTTT. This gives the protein CASSYGQGSEKLFF.

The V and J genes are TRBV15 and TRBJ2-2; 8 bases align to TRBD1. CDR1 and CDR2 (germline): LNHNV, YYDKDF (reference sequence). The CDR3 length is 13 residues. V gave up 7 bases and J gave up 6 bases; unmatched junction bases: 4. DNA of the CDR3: TGTGCCACCAAAACAGGGGGTCCCGGGGAGCTGTTTTTT. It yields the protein CATKTGGPGELFF.

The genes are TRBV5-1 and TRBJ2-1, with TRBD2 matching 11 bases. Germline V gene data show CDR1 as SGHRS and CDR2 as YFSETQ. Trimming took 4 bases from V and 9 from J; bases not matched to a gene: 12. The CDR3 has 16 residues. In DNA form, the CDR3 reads TGCGCCAGCAGCCCGCGTGGTAGCGGGGGGGCCGGTGAGCAGTTCTTC. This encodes CASSPRGSGGAGEQFF.

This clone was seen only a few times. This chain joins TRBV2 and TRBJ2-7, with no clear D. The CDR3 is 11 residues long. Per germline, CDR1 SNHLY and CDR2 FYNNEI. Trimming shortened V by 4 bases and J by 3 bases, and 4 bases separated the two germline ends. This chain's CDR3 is CASSGIYEQYF. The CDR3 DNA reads TGTGCCAGCAGTGGGATCTACGAGCAGTACTTC.

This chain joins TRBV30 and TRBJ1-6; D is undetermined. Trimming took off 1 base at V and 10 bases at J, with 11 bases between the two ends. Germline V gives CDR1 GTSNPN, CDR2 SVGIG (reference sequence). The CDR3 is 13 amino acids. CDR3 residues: CAWSASGESPLHF. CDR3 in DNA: TGTGCCTGGAGTGCTAGCGGGGAATCACCCCTCCACTTT.

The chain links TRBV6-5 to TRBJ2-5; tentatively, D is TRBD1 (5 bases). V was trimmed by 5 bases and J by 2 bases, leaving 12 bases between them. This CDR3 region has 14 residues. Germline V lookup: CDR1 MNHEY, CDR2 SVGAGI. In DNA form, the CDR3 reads TGTGCCAGCAGTAATCCAGGGTTTCAAGAGACCCAGTACTTC. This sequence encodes CASSNPGFQETQYF.

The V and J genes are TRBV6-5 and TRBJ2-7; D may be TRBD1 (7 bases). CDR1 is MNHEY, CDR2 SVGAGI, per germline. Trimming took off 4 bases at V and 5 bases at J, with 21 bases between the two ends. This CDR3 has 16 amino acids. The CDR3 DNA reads TGTGCCAGCAGTTCCCCCAGACAGGGAGGATCCCACGAGCAGTACTTC. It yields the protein CASSSPRQGGSHEQYF.

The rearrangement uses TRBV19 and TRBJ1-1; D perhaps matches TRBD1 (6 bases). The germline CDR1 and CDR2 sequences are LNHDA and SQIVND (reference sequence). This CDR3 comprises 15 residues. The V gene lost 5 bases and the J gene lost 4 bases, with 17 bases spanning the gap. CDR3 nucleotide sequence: TGTGCCAGTAGTCGGGGGGCAGAGCGGGTCACTGAAGCTTTCTTT. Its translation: CASSRGAERVTEAFF.

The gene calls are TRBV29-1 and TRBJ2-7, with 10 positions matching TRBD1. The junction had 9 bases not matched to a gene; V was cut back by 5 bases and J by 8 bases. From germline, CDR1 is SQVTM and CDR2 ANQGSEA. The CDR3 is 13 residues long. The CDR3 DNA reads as TGCAGCGTTAGGGTGACAGGGGGCGTCCAGCAGTACTTC. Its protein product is CSVRVTGGVQQYF.

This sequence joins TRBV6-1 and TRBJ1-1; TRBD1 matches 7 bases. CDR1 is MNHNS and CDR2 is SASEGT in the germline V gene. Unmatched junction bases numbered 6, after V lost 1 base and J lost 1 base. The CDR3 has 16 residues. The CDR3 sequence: CASSEGQGIGNTEAFF. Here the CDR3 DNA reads TGTGCCAGCAGTGAAGGACAGGGTATAGGGAACACTGAAGCTTTCTTT.

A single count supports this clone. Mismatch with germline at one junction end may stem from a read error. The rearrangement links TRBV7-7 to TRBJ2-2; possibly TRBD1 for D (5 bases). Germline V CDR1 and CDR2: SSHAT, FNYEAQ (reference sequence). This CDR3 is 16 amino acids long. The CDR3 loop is CASSLDSPGNTGELFF. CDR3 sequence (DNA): TGTGCTAGCAGTCTCGACAGTCCCGGGAACACCGGGGAGCTGTTTTTT. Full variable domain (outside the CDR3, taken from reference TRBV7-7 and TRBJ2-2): GAGVSQSPRYKVTKRGQDVTLRCDPISSHATLYWYQQALGQGPEFLTYFNYEAQPDKSGLPSDRFSAERPEGSISTLTIQRTEQRDSAMYRCASSLDSPGNTGELFFGEGSRLTVL.

CDR3 nucleotides: TGTGCCAGCAGCCCCGGTGAGTGGGCCTACGAGCAGTACTTC. It codes for CASSPGEWAYEQYF. This sequence joins TRBV7-9 and TRBJ2-7; D is ambiguous. Trimming shortened V by 5 bases and J by 2 bases, and 13 bases separated the two germline ends. Germline V gives CDR1 SEHNR, CDR2 FQNEAQ (reference sequence). The CDR3 sequence is 14 residues long.